One and the same sample provided the 8 T cell receptor beta chains below, sequenced in a study of cytomegalovirus exposure and HLA in healthy donors. PCR amplification relied on 60 Vbeta primers (plus 13 Jbeta primers). Some clones are missing from TCRdb's copy, which holds only in-frame ones; the method was immunoSEQ multiplex PCR. The sample yields 160,000 or so clones, about 80% seen once. The sequenced sample consisted of PBMCs. Source of these receptors: a man aged 30-40 years in good health and CMV-seronegative.

The chain combines TRBV4-3 with TRBJ1-1; no reliable D call. The V and J ends lost 6 bases and 9 bases respectively, with 11 bases between them. This CDR3 is 11 amino acids long. Per the germline V gene, CDR1 is LGHNA and CDR2 is YSLEER. CDR3 bases: TGCGCCAGCAGTTTAGAGGGTAAAGCTTTCTTT. This sequence encodes CASSLEGKAFF.

The chain couples TRBV23-1 to TRBJ2-1, with 10 nucleotides matching TRBD2. TRBV23-1 is an ORF; its function is uncertain. The CDR3 is 20 amino acids. The junction had 20 bases not matched to a gene; V was cut back by 2 bases and J by 7 bases. CDR3 protein: CASSQTGSSGGSLHGNEQFF. The CDR3 DNA reads as TGCGCCAGCAGTCAAACGGGGTCTAGCGGGGGTTCCCTACACGGGAATGAGCAGTTCTTC.

The gene calls are TRBV4-2 and TRBJ1-4; the D is unclear. CDR1 is LGHNA, CDR2 YNFKEQ, per germline. V was trimmed by 0 bases and J by 3 bases, leaving 8 bases between them. The CDR3 consists of 15 residues. CDR3 region: CASSQESVPNEKLFF. CDR3 coding DNA: TGTGCCAGCAGCCAAGAGTCCGTCCCTAATGAAAAACTGTTTTTT.

V gene TRBV4-3 combines with J gene TRBJ2-2; D is unresolved. Trimming pared 0 bases from V and 3 bases from J, leaving 5 bases between. CDR1 LGHNA and CDR2 YSLEER come from the germline V gene. This CDR3 contains 14 residues. CDR3 sequence: CASSQEQHTGELFF. CDR3 bases: TGCGCCAGCAGCCAAGAACAGCACACCGGGGAGCTGTTTTTT.

This clone was observed a few times. The chain carries TRBV4-1 and TRBJ1-1; the D is unclear. This CDR3 has 15 amino acids. CDR1 is MGHRA, CDR2 YSYEKL, per germline. Trimming cost V 1 base and J 1 base, with 10 bases left between them. DNA of the CDR3: TGCGCCAGCAGCCAAGGAGAAAGGAGGAACACTGAAGCTTTCTTT. Protein product: CASSQGERRNTEAFF.

The chain employs TRBV28 and TRBJ1-2, with 10 bases fitting TRBD1. This CDR3 has 12 residues. Losses at the gene ends were 5 bases for V and 11 bases for J; bases not matched to a gene: 5. Per germline, CDR1 MDHEN and CDR2 SYDVKM. In DNA form, the CDR3 reads TGTGCCAGCAGTCCCGACAGGGGGCTATACACCTTC. It yields the protein CASSPDRGLYTF.

This sequence joins TRBV6-6 and TRBJ2-7; TRBD1 aligns across 7 bases. V lost 3 bases, J lost 3 bases, and 2 bases stayed unmatched. From germline, CDR1 is MNHNY and CDR2 SVGAGI (reference sequence). CDR3 length equals 13 residues. In DNA, the CDR3 is TGTGCCAGCAGTTATGGACAGGTCTACGAGCAGTACTTC. Encoded protein: CASSYGQVYEQYF.

This sequence joins TRBV5-3 and TRBJ2-2, with D possibly TRBD1 on 6 matching bases. TRBV5-3 is placed among ORFs of uncertain function. CDR3 length equals 12 residues. Deletions cut 2 bases from V and 7 bases from J, with 6 bases between. The CDR3 here is CARSLGGGELFF. The CDR3 nucleotides are TGTGCCAGAAGCTTAGGGGGCGGGGAGCTGTTTTTT.